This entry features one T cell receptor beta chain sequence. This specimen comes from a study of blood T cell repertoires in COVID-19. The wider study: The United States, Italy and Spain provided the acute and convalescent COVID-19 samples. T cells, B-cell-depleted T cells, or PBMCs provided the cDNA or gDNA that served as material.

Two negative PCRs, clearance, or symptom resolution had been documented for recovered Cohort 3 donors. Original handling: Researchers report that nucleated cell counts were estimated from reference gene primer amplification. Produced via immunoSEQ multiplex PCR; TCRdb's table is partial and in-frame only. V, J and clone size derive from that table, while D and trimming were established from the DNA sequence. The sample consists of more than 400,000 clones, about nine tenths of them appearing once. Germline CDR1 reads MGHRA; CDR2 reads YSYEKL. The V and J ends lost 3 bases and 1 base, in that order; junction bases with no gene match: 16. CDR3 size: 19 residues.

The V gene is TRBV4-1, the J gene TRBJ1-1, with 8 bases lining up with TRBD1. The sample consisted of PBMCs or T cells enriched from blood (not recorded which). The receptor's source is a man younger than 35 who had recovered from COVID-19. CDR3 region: CASSHGGYRGRVGNTEAFF. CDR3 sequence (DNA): TGCGCCAGCAGCCATGGGGGGTACAGGGGGAGGGTTGGGAACACTGAAGCTTTCTTT.